This TCR beta chain is drawn from a study of blood T cell repertoires in COVID-19. Study-level information: Italy, Spain and the United States were the sources of the convalescent and acute COVID-19 samples. T cells, B-cell-depleted T cells, or PBMCs supplied cDNA or gDNA.

Study processing details: Quantification of nucleated cells was approximated via reference gene primer amplification. Method: immunoSEQ multiplex PCR; TCRdb's copy keeps in-frame clones and lacks some. V and J calls and clone size follow that table, whereas D and trimming were derived from the DNA. This sample carries approximately 140,000 clones, 81% of them seen once, and the ten largest clones take about 8%. V lost 4 bases and J lost 5; bases outside the gene matches: 9. The CDR3 contains 16 residues. Looked up from germline, CDR1 is LNHDA and CDR2 is SQIVND (reference sequence). What was sequenced was peripheral blood. The source is a human donor with acute or convalescent COVID-19. The donor label of this sample is uncertain. The V call is TRBV19, the J call TRBJ1-4; 8 bases match TRBD1. As DNA, the CDR3 is TGTGCCAGTAGTACTCCGCGGAGACAGGGGAATGAAAAACTGTTTTTT. Translated, it gives CASSTPRRQGNEKLFF.